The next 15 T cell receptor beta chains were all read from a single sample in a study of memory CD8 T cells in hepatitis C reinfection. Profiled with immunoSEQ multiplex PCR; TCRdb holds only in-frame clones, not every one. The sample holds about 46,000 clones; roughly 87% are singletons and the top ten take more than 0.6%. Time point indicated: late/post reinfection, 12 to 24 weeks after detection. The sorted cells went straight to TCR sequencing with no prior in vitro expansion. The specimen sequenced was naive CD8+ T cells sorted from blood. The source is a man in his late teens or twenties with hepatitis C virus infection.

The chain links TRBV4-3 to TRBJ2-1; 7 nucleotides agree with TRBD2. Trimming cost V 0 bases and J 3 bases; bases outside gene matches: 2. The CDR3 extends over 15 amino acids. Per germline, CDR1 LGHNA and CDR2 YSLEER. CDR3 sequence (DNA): TGCGCCAGCAGCCAAGACTGGGGGGGCTACAATGAGCAGTTCTTC. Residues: CASSQDWGGYNEQFF.

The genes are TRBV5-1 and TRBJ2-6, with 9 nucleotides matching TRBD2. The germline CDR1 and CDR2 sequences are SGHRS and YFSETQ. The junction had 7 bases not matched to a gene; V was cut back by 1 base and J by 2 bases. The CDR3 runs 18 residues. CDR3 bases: TGCGCCAGCAGCTTGTATCTAGCGGGACACGCTGGGGCCAACGTCCTGACTTTC. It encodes CASSLYLAGHAGANVLTF.

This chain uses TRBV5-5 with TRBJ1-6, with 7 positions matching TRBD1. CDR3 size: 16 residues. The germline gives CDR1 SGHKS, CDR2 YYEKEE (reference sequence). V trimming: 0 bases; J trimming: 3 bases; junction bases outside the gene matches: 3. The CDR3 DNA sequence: TGTGCCAGCAGCTTGGTTCAGGGGGACTATAATTCACCCCTCCACTTT. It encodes CASSLVQGDYNSPLHF.

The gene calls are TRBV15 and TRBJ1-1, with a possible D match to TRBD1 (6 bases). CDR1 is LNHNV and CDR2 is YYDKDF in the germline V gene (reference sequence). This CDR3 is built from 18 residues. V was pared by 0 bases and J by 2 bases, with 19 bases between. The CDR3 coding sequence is TGTGCCACCAGCAGAGATCAGTGGGGGCAGATCAAAAACACTGAAGCTTTCTTT. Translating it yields CATSRDQWGQIKNTEAFF.

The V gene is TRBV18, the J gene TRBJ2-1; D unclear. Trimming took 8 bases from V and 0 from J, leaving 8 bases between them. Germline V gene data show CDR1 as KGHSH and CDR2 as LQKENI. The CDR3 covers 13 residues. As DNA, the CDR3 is TGTGCCAGCCCTCCTATCTCCTACAATGAGCAGTTCTTC. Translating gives CASPPISYNEQFF.

CDR3 coding DNA: TGCGCCAGCAGCTTGAATTGGGACAGGGGGTTGCACACCGGGGAGCTGTTTTTT. Protein sequence: CASSLNWDRGLHTGELFF. The chain recombines TRBV5-1 with TRBJ2-2; TRBD1 aligns across 11 bases. Germline CDR1 is SGHRS and CDR2 is YFSETQ. V was pared by 1 base and J by 3 bases, with 8 bases of the junction left unmatched. This CDR3 has 18 amino acids.

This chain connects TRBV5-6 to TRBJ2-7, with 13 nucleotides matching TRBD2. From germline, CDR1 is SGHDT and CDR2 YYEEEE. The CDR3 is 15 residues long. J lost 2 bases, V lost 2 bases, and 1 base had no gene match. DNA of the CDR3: TGTGCCAGCAGCTTAACTAGCGGGGGGGCCTACGAGCAGTACGTC. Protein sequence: CASSLTSGGAYEQYV.

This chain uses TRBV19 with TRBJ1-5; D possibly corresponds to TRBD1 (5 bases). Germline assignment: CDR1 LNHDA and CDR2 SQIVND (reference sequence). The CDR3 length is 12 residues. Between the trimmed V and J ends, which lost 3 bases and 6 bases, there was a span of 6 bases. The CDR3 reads CASSIGAQPQHF. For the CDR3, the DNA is TGTGCCAGTAGTATTGGGGCTCAGCCCCAGCATTTT.

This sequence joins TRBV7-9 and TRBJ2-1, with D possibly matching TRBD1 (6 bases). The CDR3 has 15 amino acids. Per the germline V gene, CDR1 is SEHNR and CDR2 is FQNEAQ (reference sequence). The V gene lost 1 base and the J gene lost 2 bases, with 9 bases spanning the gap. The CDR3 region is CASSLVSGAYNEQFF. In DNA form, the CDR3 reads TGTGCCAGCAGCTTAGTATCAGGGGCCTACAATGAGCAGTTCTTC.

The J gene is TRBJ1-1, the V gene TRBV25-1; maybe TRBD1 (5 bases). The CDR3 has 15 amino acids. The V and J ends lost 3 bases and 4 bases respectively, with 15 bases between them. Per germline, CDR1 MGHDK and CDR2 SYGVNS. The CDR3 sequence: CASSDFSQGSTEAFF. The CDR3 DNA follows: TGTGCCAGCAGTGACTTTTCTCAGGGCAGCACTGAAGCTTTCTTT.

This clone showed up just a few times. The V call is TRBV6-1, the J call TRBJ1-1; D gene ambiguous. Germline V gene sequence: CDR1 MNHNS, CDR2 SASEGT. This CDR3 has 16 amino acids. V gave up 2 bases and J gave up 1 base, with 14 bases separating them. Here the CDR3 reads CASSERLGRENTEAFF. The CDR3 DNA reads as TGTGCCAGCAGTGAAAGGTTGGGCAGAGAGAACACTGAAGCTTTCTTT.

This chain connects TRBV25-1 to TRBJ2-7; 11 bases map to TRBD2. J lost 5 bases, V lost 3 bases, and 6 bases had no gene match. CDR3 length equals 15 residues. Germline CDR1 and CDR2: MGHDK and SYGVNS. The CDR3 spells CASSDPLAGGHEQYF. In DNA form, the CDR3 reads TGTGCCAGCAGTGACCCTCTAGCGGGAGGACACGAGCAGTACTTC.

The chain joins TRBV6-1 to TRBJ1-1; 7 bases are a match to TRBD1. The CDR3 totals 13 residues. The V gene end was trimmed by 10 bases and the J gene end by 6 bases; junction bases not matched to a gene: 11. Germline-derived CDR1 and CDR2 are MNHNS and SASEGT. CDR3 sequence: CATPGTADPEAFF. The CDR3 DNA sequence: TGTGCCACTCCTGGGACAGCTGATCCTGAAGCTTTCTTT.

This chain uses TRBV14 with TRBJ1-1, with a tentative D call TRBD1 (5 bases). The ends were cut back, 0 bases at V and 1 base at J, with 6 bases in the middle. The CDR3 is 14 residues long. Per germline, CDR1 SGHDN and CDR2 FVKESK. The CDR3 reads CASSQEGGNTEAFF. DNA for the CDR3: TGTGCCAGCAGCCAAGAGGGGGGGAACACTGAAGCTTTCTTT.

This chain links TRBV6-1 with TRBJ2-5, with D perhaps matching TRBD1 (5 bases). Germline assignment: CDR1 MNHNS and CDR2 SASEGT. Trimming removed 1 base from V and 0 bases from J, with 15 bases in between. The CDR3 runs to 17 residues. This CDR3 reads CASSEEYQLGDQETQYF. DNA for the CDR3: TGTGCCAGCAGTGAAGAGTACCAGTTAGGGGACCAAGAGACCCAGTACTTC.